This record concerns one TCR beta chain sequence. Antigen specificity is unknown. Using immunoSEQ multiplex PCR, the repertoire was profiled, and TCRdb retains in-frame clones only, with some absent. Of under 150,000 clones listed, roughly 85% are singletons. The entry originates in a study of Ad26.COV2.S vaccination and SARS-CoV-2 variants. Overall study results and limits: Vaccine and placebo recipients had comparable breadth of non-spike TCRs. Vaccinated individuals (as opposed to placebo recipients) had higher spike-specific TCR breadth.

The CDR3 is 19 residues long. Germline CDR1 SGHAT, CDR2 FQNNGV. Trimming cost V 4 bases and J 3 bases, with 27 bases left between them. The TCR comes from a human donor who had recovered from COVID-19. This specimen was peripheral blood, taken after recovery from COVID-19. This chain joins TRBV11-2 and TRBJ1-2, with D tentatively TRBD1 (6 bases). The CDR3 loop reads CASSSLTLGSGGAHYGYTF. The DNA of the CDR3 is TGTGCCAGCAGCTCACTCACCCTGGGTTCGGGGGGCGCGCACTATGGCTACACCTTC. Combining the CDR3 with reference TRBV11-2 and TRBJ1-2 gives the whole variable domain EAGVAQSPRYKIIEKRQSVAFWCNPISGHATLYWYQQILGQGPKLLIQFQNNGVVDDSQLPKDRFSAERLKGVDSTLKIQPAKLEDSAVYLCASSSLTLGSGGAHYGYTFGSGTRLTVV.